These 19 T cell receptor beta chains came from one sample sequenced in a study of CD8+ T cells in alopecia areata. cDNA serving as the sequencing template came from extracted, reverse transcribed RNA. Generated by immunoSEQ multiplex PCR, the TCRdb table keeps only in-frame clones and is missing some. The table includes over 85,000 clones, around 38% detected once. Sequencing was done on a sample of CD4+ T cells sorted from blood. Receptor source: a human donor with alopecia areata.

The table lists this clone with a few counts. The chain employs TRBV9 and TRBJ2-1, with a weak D call TRBD1 (6 bases). Between the trimmed V and J ends, which lost 1 base and 8 bases, there was a span of 13 bases. From germline, CDR1 is SGDLS and CDR2 YYNGEE. The CDR3 length is 14 residues. CDR3: CASSVLQGRDEQFF. The CDR3 nucleotides are TGTGCCAGCAGCGTACTACAGGGTAGGGATGAGCAGTTCTTC.

This clone was picked up many times. This chain uses TRBV7-2 with TRBJ2-1; TRBD2 matches 10 bases. V shed 6 bases, J shed 3 bases, and the junction held 5 bases outside the gene matches. In germline, CDR1 is SGHTA, CDR2 FQGNSA. The CDR3 covers 15 residues. The CDR3 nucleotides are TGTGCCAGCAGTCGAACTAGCGGGGTCTACAATGAGCAGTTCTTC. Protein product: CASSRTSGVYNEQFF. The whole variable domain, remainder taken from reference TRBV7-2 and TRBJ2-1, is GAGVSQSPSNKVTEKGKDVELRCDPISGHTALYWYRQSLGQGLEFLIYFQGNSAPDKSGLPSDRFSAERTGGSVSTLTIQRTQQEDSAVYLCASSRTSGVYNEQFFGPGTRLTVL.

V and J are TRBV30 and TRBJ2-1; D gene uncertain. Trimming removed 4 bases from V and 0 bases from J, with 7 bases in between. In germline, CDR1 is GTSNPN, CDR2 SVGIG (reference sequence). The CDR3 is 13 residues long. The CDR3 region has the DNA TGTGCCTGGAAGTTCAGCTCCTACAATGAGCAGTTCTTC. Translating gives CAWKFSSYNEQFF.

This chain joins TRBV14 and TRBJ1-6; 8 bases are a match to TRBD1. V gave up 5 bases and J gave up 10 bases; unmatched junction bases: 7. The germline CDR1 and CDR2 sequences are SGHDN and FVKESK. The CDR3 spans 14 residues. CDR3 protein: CASSDRGGRSPLHF. CDR3 bases: TGTGCCAGCAGCGACAGGGGCGGAAGATCACCCCTCCACTTT.

This clone showed up just a few times. The V and J genes are TRBV28 and TRBJ1-5; D is unclear. The germline CDR1 and CDR2 sequences are MDHEN and SYDVKM. CDR3 length: 11 amino acids. DNA for the CDR3: TGTGGCTCCGGGAAGAATCAGCCCCAGCATTTT. As protein: CGSGKNQPQHF. The whole variable domain, filled in from reference TRBV28 and TRBJ1-5, reads DVKVTQSSRYLVKRTGEKVFLECVQDMDHENMFWYRQDPGLGLRLIYFSYDVKMKEKGDIPEGYSVSREKKERFSLILESASTNQTSMYLCGSGKNQPQHFGDGTRLSIL.

J is TRBJ2-2 and V is TRBV5-1, with D perhaps matching TRBD1 (6 bases). V lost 3 bases to trimming and J lost 3 bases, with 6 bases between them. Germline CDR1 is SGHRS and CDR2 is YFSETQ. This CDR3 has 13 residues. In nucleotides, the CDR3 is TGCGCCAGCAGCTACAGGGACACCGGGGAGCTGTTTTTT. The encoded protein is CASSYRDTGELFF.

This clone was seen only a few times. This chain links TRBV28 with TRBJ1-5; D call uncertain. The CDR3 length is 12 residues. The V gene's germline CDR1 is MDHEN and CDR2 SYDVKM. Trimming pared 3 bases from V and 4 bases from J, leaving 4 bases between. CDR3 bases: TGTGCCAGCAGTTTTGGGAATCAGCCCCAGCATTTT. Protein: CASSFGNQPQHF.

The V gene is TRBV7-2, the J gene TRBJ2-1; 9 bases are a match to TRBD2. V shed 2 bases and J 0 bases; nucleotides not matched to a gene: 5. The CDR3 runs to 17 residues. CDR1 and CDR2 (germline): SGHTA, FQGNSA. CDR3 sequence: CASSLPAGGPSYNEQFF. The CDR3 nucleotides are TGTGCCAGCAGCTTACCAGCGGGAGGCCCCTCCTACAATGAGCAGTTCTTC.

The table lists this clone with a few counts. The J gene is TRBJ2-5, the V gene TRBV11-3; 9 bases are a match to TRBD1. Germline assignment: CDR1 SGHNT and CDR2 YENEEA. V dropped 4 bases and J dropped 4; count of bases not matched to a gene: 1. The CDR3 covers 13 residues. CDR3 sequence: CASSWGQGETQYF. The CDR3 bases are TGTGCCAGCAGCTGGGGACAGGGAGAGACCCAGTACTTC.

The rearrangement uses TRBV18 and TRBJ2-6; no definite D call. The CDR3 extends over 13 amino acids. V lost 5 bases and J 0 bases, leaving 2 bases between the germline ends. Germline V gives CDR1 KGHSH, CDR2 LQKENI. CDR3 sequence: CASSASGANVLTF. CDR3 DNA sequence: TGTGCCAGCTCAGCCTCTGGGGCCAACGTCCTGACTTTC.

This chain uses TRBV29-1 with TRBJ2-3; TRBD2 aligns across 7 bases. Germline assignment: CDR1 SQVTM and CDR2 ANQGSEA. The CDR3 totals 15 residues. V lost 5 bases, J lost 0 bases, and 8 bases stayed unmatched. CDR3 DNA: TGCAGCGTTAAGACAGCGGGGACTAGCACAGATACGCAGTATTTT. Translation: CSVKTAGTSTDTQYF.

The chain uses TRBV30 and TRBJ2-7; the D gene is possibly TRBD1 (6 bases). Trimming left V 5 bases short and J 3 bases short, with 17 bases between. Germline lookup yields CDR1 GTSNPN and CDR2 SVGIG (reference sequence). The CDR3 consists of 14 residues. CDR3 bases: TGTGCCTGGCTTAAGGGGGAGTCACTCTACGAGCAGTACTTC. Translated, it gives CAWLKGESLYEQYF.

The chain is built from TRBV9 and TRBJ2-5; 8 bases agree with TRBD2. This CDR3 region has 13 residues. Germline CDR1 SGDLS, CDR2 YYNGEE. V dropped 3 bases and J dropped 3; count of bases not matched to a gene: 1. The CDR3, as DNA: TGTGCCAGCAGCGGTAGCGGGGAAGAGACCCAGTACTTC. It encodes CASSGSGEETQYF.

This clone was detected a few times. V usage is TRBV7-9 and J usage is TRBJ2-1; tentatively, D is TRBD1 or TRBD2 (5 bases each). V gave up 5 bases and J gave up 6 bases, with 17 bases separating them. The CDR3 has 15 amino acids. The germline gives CDR1 SEHNR, CDR2 FQNEAQ (reference sequence). The CDR3 here is CASSHGLGRSNEQFF. For the CDR3, the DNA is TGTGCCAGCAGCCACGGACTGGGACGTTCCAATGAGCAGTTCTTC.

A few counts support this clone. V usage is TRBV7-9 and J usage is TRBJ1-1; TRBD1 is a possible D gene (6 bases). The CDR3 is 15 amino acids. Germline CDR1 reads SEHNR; CDR2 reads FQNEAQ (reference sequence). Trimming removed 1 base at V and 1 base at J, with 10 bases between. The DNA of the CDR3 is TGTGCCAGCAGCTTAGTAATGGGACAGAACACTGAAGCTTTCTTT. Its protein product is CASSLVMGQNTEAFF.

V usage is TRBV5-1 and J usage is TRBJ1-4, with 7 positions matching TRBD1. Germline values: CDR1 SGHRS, CDR2 YFSETQ. This CDR3 has 16 amino acids. Trimming at V came to 0 bases and at J to 4 bases, leaving 6 bases not matched to a gene. The CDR3 loop reads CASSLERGQLNEKLFF. The DNA for the CDR3 is TGCGCCAGCAGCTTGGAACGGGGACAGCTTAATGAAAAACTGTTTTTT.

The chain recombines TRBV7-2 with TRBJ2-2; D uncertain. The germline CDR1 and CDR2 sequences are SGHTA and FQGNSA. Trimming took off 5 bases at V and 1 base at J, with 11 bases between the two ends. The CDR3 extends over 15 amino acids. CDR3: CASSLHVLNTGELFF. CDR3 in DNA: TGTGCCAGCAGCCTGCACGTGCTGAACACCGGGGAGCTGTTTTTT.

The gene calls are TRBV29-1 and TRBJ2-5; TRBD1 is a possible D gene (5 bases). Deletions cut 4 bases from V and 4 bases from J, with 13 bases between. Looked up from germline, CDR1 is SQVTM and CDR2 is ANQGSEA. This CDR3 has 13 amino acids. The CDR3 coding sequence is TGCAGCGTTGTCAGGGCAGGGTCAGAGACCCAGTACTTC. Translating it yields CSVVRAGSETQYF.

The chain recombines TRBV29-1 with TRBJ2-2, with no clear D. CDR1 and CDR2 (germline): SQVTM, ANQGSEA. The CDR3 has 12 residues. Between the trimmed V and J ends, which lost 5 bases and 2 bases, there was a span of 6 bases. CDR3 bases: TGCAGCGTTCTTGGCAACACCGGGGAGCTGTTTTTT. It is translated as CSVLGNTGELFF.